The 31 T cell receptor beta chains presented below share a single source sample, sequenced in a study of CD8 T cells in ankylosing spondylitis. Points from the study as a whole: In ankylosing spondylitis blood, a motif of seven to nine highly homologous TCR beta variants appeared characteristic.

The antigens for these receptors are not known. A single record per CDR3 protein comes from TCRdb applying MiXCR to the 5' RACE reads. The repertoire holds about 540,000 distinct CDR3 sequences, about an eighth seen once, with under 7.5% in the top ten. Sequencing was performed on blood, either unsorted or a sorted T cell fraction (not recorded which). The receptors stem from a male donor with ankylosing spondylitis.

This clonotype was seen more than once but under ten times. This chain connects TRBV20-1 to TRBJ1-2; 9 bases agree with TRBD1. The CDR3 totals 14 residues. V shed 7 bases, J shed 8 bases, and the junction held 14 bases outside the gene matches. Germline CDR1 and CDR2: DFQATT and SNEGSKA (reference sequence). The CDR3 loop is CSVDRGSGIGGYTF. The DNA of the CDR3 is TGCAGTGTGGACAGGGGCAGTGGAATTGGAGGCTACACCTTC.

CDR3 protein: CASSLEWTRLTEAFF. CDR3 DNA sequence: TGTGCCAGCAGCTTGGAATGGACGAGGCTCACTGAAGCTTTCTTT. The chain joins TRBV5-5 to TRBJ1-1; D gene unclear. This CDR3 contains 15 residues. With 0 bases removed from V and 4 bases from J, the gap between germline ends came to 13 bases. Germline lookup yields CDR1 SGHKS and CDR2 YYEKEE (reference sequence).

This clonotype was picked up a small number of times. The chain employs TRBV7-2 and TRBJ2-7, with 7 nucleotides matching TRBD1. Germline CDR1 reads SGHTA; CDR2 reads FQGNSA. V shed 1 base and J 3 bases; nucleotides not matched to a gene: 6. There are 15 residues in the CDR3. Here the CDR3 reads CASSLVTGANYEQYF. The CDR3 DNA follows: TGTGCCAGCAGCTTAGTAACAGGGGCAAACTACGAGCAGTACTTC.

The chain has TRBV7-9 and TRBJ1-6; 9 bases fit TRBD1. Germline assignment: CDR1 SEHNR and CDR2 FQNEAQ (reference sequence). This CDR3 is built from 17 residues. The junction had 8 bases not matched to a gene; V was cut back by 3 bases and J by 5 bases. DNA for the CDR3: TGTGCCAGCAGCTTTACTACAGGGGGCATGGATAATTCACCCCTCCACTTT. Amino acid sequence: CASSFTTGGMDNSPLHF.

This clonotype was found a few times. The V call is TRBV20-1, the J call TRBJ2-7, with D possibly being TRBD1 (8 bases). Germline assignment: CDR1 DFQATT and CDR2 SNEGSKA (reference sequence). Trimming pared 0 bases from V and 2 bases from J, leaving 17 bases between. CDR3 length equals 16 residues. The DNA of the CDR3 is TGCAGTGCTAGAGATCGAAACAGGGGGGGTACCTACGAGCAGTACTTC. This sequence encodes CSARDRNRGGTYEQYF.

This clonotype was counted a few times. The chain joins TRBV2 to TRBJ2-5; D tentatively reads TRBD1 or TRBD2 (5 bases each). In germline, CDR1 is SNHLY, CDR2 FYNNEI. There are 14 residues in the CDR3. V lost 6 bases and J lost 6, with 17 bases in between. For the CDR3, the DNA is TGTGCCAGCAGCCAGGGAGAAAGAGGAAAGACCCAGTACTTC. Its protein product is CASSQGERGKTQYF.

The chain is built from TRBV20-1 and TRBJ2-7, with 9 bases aligning to TRBD1. The CDR3 has 13 residues. The junction had 6 bases not matched to a gene; V was cut back by 6 bases and J by 3 bases. CDR1 and CDR2 (germline): DFQATT, SNEGSKA (reference sequence). CDR3 nucleotide sequence: TGCAGTGCAGAGAAGGGACAGGGCTACGAGCAGTACTTC. As protein: CSAEKGQGYEQYF.

In its sample, this clonotype was seen many times. This chain links TRBV3-1 with TRBJ1-1, with D uncertain. Germline-derived CDR1 and CDR2 are LGHDT and YNNKEL (reference sequence). The CDR3 totals 14 residues. Trimming took off 1 base at V and 4 bases at J, with 10 bases between the two ends. The CDR3 nucleotides are TGTGCCAGCAGCCAAGTGGAGCGGCCCACTGAAGCTTTCTTT. Translation gives CASSQVERPTEAFF. The full variable domain, in which reference TRBV3-1 and TRBJ1-1 provide the parts outside the CDR3, is DTAVSQTPKYLVTQMGNDKSIKCEQNLGHDTMYWYKQDSKKFLKIMFSYNNKELIINETVPNRFSPKSPDKAHLNLHINSLELGDSAVYFCASSQVERPTEAFFGQGTRLTVV.

This clonotype has more than one count but fewer than ten. The gene calls are TRBV20-1 and TRBJ2-3, with TRBD2 identical over 15 bases. The CDR3 extends over 15 amino acids. In germline, CDR1 is DFQATT, CDR2 SNEGSKA (reference sequence). The junction had 6 bases not matched to a gene; V was cut back by 5 bases and J by 6 bases. The CDR3 region has the DNA TGCAGTGCTGGACTAGCGGGAGGGCTGTCGGATACGCAGTATTTT. It yields the protein CSAGLAGGLSDTQYF.

This clonotype was counted at least ten times. The chain carries TRBV5-1 and TRBJ2-1; D remains unclear. The CDR3 extends over 16 amino acids. Germline V CDR1 and CDR2: SGHRS, YFSETQ. Between the trimmed V and J ends, which lost 0 bases and 0 bases, there was a span of 10 bases. The CDR3 coding sequence is TGCGCCAGCAGCTTGGCCGGCGGAGACTCCTACAATGAGCAGTTCTTC. Its protein is CASSLAGGDSYNEQFF. Supplemented by reference TRBV5-1 and TRBJ2-1, the full variable domain reads KAGVTQTPRYLIKTRGQQVTLSCSPISGHRSVSWYQQTPGQGLQFLFEYFSETQRNKGNFPGRFSGRQFSNSRSEMNVSTLELGDSALYLCASSLAGGDSYNEQFFGPGTRLTVL.

This clonotype has a handful of counts. The rearrangement joins TRBV7-8 to TRBJ2-5, with D uncertain. The CDR3 contains 13 residues. The germline V and J ends were trimmed by 3 bases and 7 bases, with 12 bases remaining between them. From germline, CDR1 is SGHVS and CDR2 FQNEAQ. DNA of the CDR3: TGTGCCAGCAGCTTGGAACGATCAGGGACCCAGTACTTC. Amino acid sequence: CASSLERSGTQYF.

This chain links TRBV25-1 with TRBJ2-5, with TRBD1 identical over 10 bases. This CDR3 is built from 14 residues. CDR1 is MGHDK and CDR2 is SYGVNS in the germline V gene. V was clipped by 6 bases and J by 5 bases; unmatched bases: 6. DNA for the CDR3: TGTGCCAGCAGGACGAGGACAGGGGGGGAGACCCAGTACTTC. Its protein is CASRTRTGGETQYF.

This clonotype has a count of ten or more. V gene TRBV12-3 or TRBV12-4 combines with J gene TRBJ2-1; tentatively, D is TRBD2 (5 bases). The CDR3 has 11 residues. Trimming removed 3 bases at V and 10 bases at J, with 7 bases between. The CDR3 DNA follows: TGTGCCAGCAGTTTCCGCGGGGAGCAGTTCTTC. Its protein product is CASSFRGEQFF.

The CDR3 DNA reads as TGCAGTGCTACTAGACTAGCGGGAGGGGAGACCCAGTACTTC. This translates into CSATRLAGGETQYF. This chain joins TRBV20-1 and TRBJ2-5; 14 bases fit TRBD2. The ends lost 4 bases at V and 5 bases at J; junction bases unmatched: 3. Germline assignment: CDR1 DFQATT and CDR2 SNEGSKA (reference sequence). CDR3 length: 14 amino acids.

This clonotype has just a few counts. This chain uses TRBV7-9 with TRBJ1-2; D gene ambiguous. Trimming took off 1 base at V and 4 bases at J, with 7 bases between the two ends. CDR3 length equals 13 residues. Germline V gene sequence: CDR1 SEHNR, CDR2 FQNEAQ (reference sequence). DNA of the CDR3: TGTGCCAGCAGCTTAGAACAAGCCTATGGCTACACCTTC. Residues: CASSLEQAYGYTF.

Points on this clonotype: The junction departs from the called germline gene at one end, perhaps through a read error. This rearrangement joins TRBV7-9 to TRBJ2-1; possibly TRBD2 for D (6 bases). Germline lookup yields CDR1 SEHNR and CDR2 FQNEAQ (reference sequence). This CDR3 has 15 amino acids. This CDR3 is CASSLARGSVVEQFF. In nucleotides, the CDR3 is TGTGCCAGCAGTTTAGCCCGGGGGAGCGTGGTTGAGCAGTTCTTC. Looking up the rest from reference TRBV7-9 and TRBJ2-1 gives the full variable domain: DTGVSQNPRHKITKRGQNVTFRCDPISEHNRLYWYRQTLGQGPEFLTYFQNEAQLEKSRLLSDRFSAERPKGSFSTLEIQRTEQGDSAMYLCASSLARGSVVEQFFGPGTRLTVL.

This clonotype was counted at least ten times. The chain carries TRBV4-2 and TRBJ2-1; perhaps TRBD2 as D (7 bases). Germline V gene data show CDR1 as LGHNA and CDR2 as YNFKEQ. This CDR3 contains 13 residues. V dropped 0 bases and J dropped 10 bases, with 10 bases sitting between them. CDR3 nucleotides: TGTGCCAGCAGCCAAGATAGGGGGGGGGAGCAGTTCTTC. Translating gives CASSQDRGGEQFF.

This clonotype was recorded a few times. This sequence joins TRBV7-9 and TRBJ2-1; TRBD2 matches 10 bases. Trimming at V came to 0 bases and at J to 7 bases, leaving 6 bases not matched to a gene. Germline V lookup: CDR1 SEHNR, CDR2 FQNEAQ (reference sequence). CDR3 length: 16 amino acids. CDR3: CASSLAWTSGVNEQFF. In DNA form, the CDR3 reads TGTGCCAGCAGCTTAGCGTGGACTAGCGGCGTTAATGAGCAGTTCTTC.

The rearrangement links TRBV7-8 to TRBJ2-5; 8 positions agree with TRBD2. V shed 3 bases, J shed 7 bases, and the junction held 10 bases outside the gene matches. Germline assignment: CDR1 SGHVS and CDR2 FQNEAQ. The CDR3 loop spans 15 amino acids. CDR3 DNA: TGTGCCAGCAGCTTTGCAGCGGGAGTGCGGAGGACCCAGTACTTC. Translation gives CASSFAAGVRRTQYF.

In this sample, this clonotype turned up a few times. The chain joins TRBV15 to TRBJ1-2; D not resolved. In germline, CDR1 is LNHNV, CDR2 YYDKDF (reference sequence). CDR3 length equals 13 residues. V shed 0 bases and J shed 4 bases, with 6 bases lying between them. The CDR3 protein is CATSRDQTYGYTF. CDR3 sequence (DNA): TGTGCCACCAGCAGAGATCAGACCTATGGCTACACCTTC.

This chain connects TRBV24-1 to TRBJ1-3; no clear D gene. The germline gives CDR1 KGHDR, CDR2 SFDVKD. Trimming removed 5 bases from V and 1 base from J, with 11 bases in between. This CDR3 contains 15 residues. This chain's CDR3 is CATSATGRSGNTIYF. The CDR3 DNA follows: TGTGCCACCAGTGCAACGGGTAGATCTGGAAACACCATATATTTT.

This clonotype was seen many times. V usage is TRBV20-1 and J usage is TRBJ1-5; TRBD1 matches 7 bases. CDR3 length: 13 amino acids. CDR1 and CDR2 (germline): DFQATT, SNEGSKA (reference sequence). The V gene end was trimmed by 4 bases and the J gene end by 4 bases; junction bases not matched to a gene: 4. CDR3 loop: CSATTGSNQPQHF. The CDR3 DNA reads TGCAGTGCTACGACAGGGTCGAATCAGCCCCAGCATTTT.

Only a few counts were recorded for this clonotype. V usage is TRBV12-3 or TRBV12-4 and J usage is TRBJ2-3; TRBD2 agrees at 12 bases. The CDR3 loop spans 16 amino acids. The junction had 2 bases not matched to a gene; V was cut back by 3 bases and J by 1 base. The CDR3 spells CASSLWTSGGTDTQYF. CDR3 nucleotide sequence: TGTGCCAGCAGTTTGTGGACTAGCGGGGGCACAGATACGCAGTATTTT.

The CDR3 loop is CASSPRTSTGDEQFF. CDR3 sequence (DNA): TGTGCCAGCAGTCCCCGGACTAGCACGGGGGATGAGCAGTTCTTC. The gene calls are TRBV12-3 or TRBV12-4 and TRBJ2-1, with TRBD2 identical over 8 bases. This CDR3 contains 15 residues. With V trimmed by 5 bases and J by 8 bases, 11 bases remained unmatched.

This chain's CDR3 is CASSLVTSEWPDTQYF. In nucleotides, the CDR3 is TGCGCCAGCAGCTTGGTGACTAGCGAGTGGCCAGATACGCAGTATTTT. The chain carries TRBV5-1 and TRBJ2-3; TRBD2 agrees at 8 bases. The CDR3 runs 16 residues. After removal of 0 bases from V and 4 bases from J, the junction contained 7 bases not matched to a gene. Germline loops: CDR1 SGHRS, CDR2 YFSETQ. Looking up the rest from reference TRBV5-1 and TRBJ2-3 gives the full variable domain: KAGVTQTPRYLIKTRGQQVTLSCSPISGHRSVSWYQQTPGQGLQFLFEYFSETQRNKGNFPGRFSGRQFSNSRSEMNVSTLELGDSALYLCASSLVTSEWPDTQYFGPGTRLTVL.

The rearrangement uses TRBV18 and TRBJ2-5; D is possibly TRBD1 (6 bases). The CDR3 consists of 14 residues. V gave up 3 bases and J gave up 2 bases, with 10 bases separating them. Germline assignment: CDR1 KGHSH and CDR2 LQKENI. Here the CDR3 DNA reads TGTGCCAGCTCACCGTTTAGGGGGCAAGAGACCCAGTACTTC. This codes for CASSPFRGQETQYF.

Only a few counts were recorded for this clonotype. The V gene is TRBV20-1, the J gene TRBJ2-1; TRBD2 might be the D (5 bases). The CDR3 runs 18 residues. The V gene lost 0 bases and the J gene lost 0 bases, with 18 bases spanning the gap. Germline V gene sequence: CDR1 DFQATT, CDR2 SNEGSKA (reference sequence). Written as DNA, the CDR3 is TGCAGTGCTAGAGACCTAGTGGGCGGGCGAAGCTCCTACAATGAGCAGTTCTTC. As protein: CSARDLVGGRSSYNEQFF.

The chain uses TRBV20-1 and TRBJ2-1, with D perhaps assigned TRBD1 or TRBD2 (6 bases each). Germline V lookup: CDR1 DFQATT, CDR2 SNEGSKA (reference sequence). The germline V and J ends were trimmed by 6 bases and 0 bases, with 15 bases remaining between them. The length of the CDR3 is 15 residues. CDR3 loop: CSADPGASSYNEQFF. The CDR3 coding sequence is TGCAGTGCCGACCCGGGGGCCAGCTCCTACAATGAGCAGTTCTTC.

This clonotype was recorded at least ten times. The rearrangement links TRBV27 to TRBJ2-1; 10 bases line up with TRBD1. The V and J ends lost 6 bases and 6 bases, in that order; junction bases with no gene match: 5. Germline values: CDR1 MNHEY, CDR2 SMNVEV (reference sequence). CDR3 length: 14 amino acids. In nucleotides, the CDR3 is TGTGCCAGCAGACCGGGACAGGGGTTCAATGAGCAGTTCTTC. Translating it yields CASRPGQGFNEQFF.

The sample holds many counts of this clonotype. The chain links TRBV20-1 to TRBJ2-3, with D tentatively TRBD2 (6 bases). V lost 1 base and J lost 0, with 11 bases in between. Germline CDR1 DFQATT, CDR2 SNEGSKA (reference sequence). The CDR3 is made up of 15 amino acids. Written as DNA, the CDR3 is TGCAGTGCTAGAGTTCCTCTAGCGAGCACAGATACGCAGTATTTT. This translates into CSARVPLASTDTQYF.

The J gene is TRBJ1-2, the V gene TRBV4-2; 7 positions match TRBD1. V lost 0 bases, J lost 3 bases, and 10 bases stayed unmatched. This CDR3 is built from 17 residues. From germline, CDR1 is LGHNA and CDR2 YNFKEQ. CDR3 sequence (DNA): TGTGCCAGCAGCCAAGATCTGGGGGGGACAGATTACTATGGCTACACCTTC. The encoded protein is CASSQDLGGTDYYGYTF.